Here is one T cell receptor beta chain with its context. Its antigen remains unidentified. The record has no base qualities; no much larger clone is one base away. Genomic DNA was used for TRB sequencing, which was performed with the immunoSEQ assay at survey resolution or with the hsTCRB kit. The source study handled its data this way. The immunoSEQ software was used for initial read processing, and the LymphoSeq R package was used for repertoire analyses. For each TRB dataset, clonality was calculated as 1 minus normalized Shannon entropy, and the Gini coefficient was computed as well. Phenotypes of unsorted samples were inferred by mapping TRB sequences from sorted subsets of the recipient or donor onto the same recipient's unsorted samples. TCRdb holds this immuneACCESS table with in-frame rearrangements only. Some clones are missing; in checked studies, unresolved V genes explain under half, and the rest has no known cause. The V and J calls and clone size are taken from that table; D and trimming were inferred from the DNA. The sample table shows about 10,000 clones, and roughly 80% are seen once. The ten largest make up 15% of the sample.

The treatment or condition label for this specimen denotes: high-dose cyclophosphamide on days +3 and +4 as single-agent GVHD prophylaxis. Patients in the PTCy group got busulfan and fludarabine conditioning, a marrow graft from a related or unrelated donor, and cyclophosphamide on days +3 and +4. PTCy-treated patients came from a prospective multi-institutional clinical trial. Peripheral blood and bone marrow mononuclear cells were isolated by Ficoll-Hypaque density centrifugation and cryopreserved. These data originate in a study of T cells after posttransplantation cyclophosphamide (dated by TCRdb to between 2015 and 2016). About the study as a whole: Using TRB sequencing, the study followed how the T cell repertoire rebuilt after myeloablative bone marrow transplantation with posttransplantation cyclophosphamide given as GVHD prophylaxis. Because TRA and TRB clonality were tightly correlated in fewer than 10 samples, subsequent TCR analyses were focused on TRB only. Blood from every one of the 30 to 40 PTCy patients who had 1-year posttransplant specimens underwent TRB sequencing. In 3 patients, up to roughly 3 additional blood samples taken between 2 and 5.2 years after transplant also underwent TRB sequencing, as did pretransplant blood from a handful of patients. Antigen receptor sequencing covered samples from 30 to 45 PTCy-treated patients and 16 of their related bone marrow donors. Public TRB sequences were queried against a database of over 3,000 sequences associated with responses to pathogens, tumor antigens, self-antigens and alloantigens.

The CDR1 and CDR2 encoded by the germline V gene are MGHRA and YSYEKL. V trim: 3 bases; J trim: 6 bases; unmatched bases: 7. The CDR3 numbers 15 residues from cysteine through phenylalanine. CDR3 DNA only is kept here, 45 bases in frame from base 1. On the study overall, not on this receptor specifically: Donor-recipient similarity was low at 1-2 months but increased during the first year, and donor CD8+ memory clones often dominated later blood repertoires. Across 35 to 55 patients, TRB clonality was highly associated with recipient CMV seropositivity and CMV reactivation, and diversity in PTCy patients was similar to diversity in CNI/methotrexate controls. The TRB repertoires of T cells infiltrating skin or GI tract showed only limited overlap with the TRB repertoires of T cells in blood.

This receptor was identified in a female patient in her thirties or forties who received an allogeneic stem cell transplant from a related donor, was CMV-positive, and had no GVHD. In transplant recipients, some T cells may be of donor rather than host origin. The sample consisted of PBMCs, taken approximately 1,900 days after a stem cell transplant with posttransplant cyclophosphamide. The chain joins TRBV4-1 to TRBJ2-1; 8 nucleotides in the junction match TRBD2. The CDR3 reads as follows: CASSQVSGAPNEQFF. The nucleotide sequence is TGCGCCAGCAGCCAGGTTAGCGGGGCTCCCAATGAGCAGTTCTTC.